The TCR beta chain under discussion was sequenced for a study of sequential checkpoint blockade in melanoma. The V end lost 2 bases, the J end lost 11 bases, and 22 bases lay between the germline ends. The CDR3 is 15 residues long. The germline CDR1 and CDR2 sequences are SGHDT and YYEEEE. Treatment of the sample: randomized to nivolumab then ipilimumab (arm A) or the reverse (arm B). Repertoires were generated with immunoSEQ multiplex PCR, while TCRdb's copy carries only in-frame clones and drops some. The table has 30,000 to 45,000 clones, 70% to 90% seen once. The chain links TRBV5-6 to TRBJ1-1; tentatively, D is TRBD1 (6 bases). The TCR sequence derives from a human donor with melanoma. The sample in question was CD8+ T cells sorted from blood (inferred from file names), obtained from a patient given nivolumab and ipilimumab in sequence. CDR3 sequence reads: CASSLARGNSLGAFF. As DNA, the CDR3 is TGTGCCAGCAGCTTAGCCAGGGGCAACTCGCTGGGGGCTTTCTTT.